Below, 3 T cell receptor beta chains from the same sample are listed, as sequenced in a study of shared clonotypes between healthy human individuals. Cells designated naive CD8 were CD45RO-negative and were positively selected for CCR7, with terminally differentiated effector memory CD45RA+ cells excluded. Assay used: immunoSEQ multiplex PCR; TCRdb lists only in-frame clones, some missing. The sample has millions of clones; about 95% are singletons. Input material: naive CD8+ T cells sorted from blood. Source of these receptors: a man between 18 and 29 years old in good health.

Here the CDR3 DNA reads TGCGCCAGCAGCCAAGTCGGAGGGCCGTCGGTCATGAACACTGAAGCTTTCTTT. Translated, it gives CASSQVGGPSVMNTEAFF. The chain recombines TRBV4-1 with TRBJ1-1, with D uncertain. V lost 1 base and J 0 bases, leaving 18 bases between the germline ends. Germline V gene lookup returns CDR1 MGHRA and CDR2 YSYEKL. This CDR3 region has 18 residues.

The J gene is TRBJ2-7, the V gene TRBV9; the D gene is possibly TRBD1 (5 bases). The CDR3 totals 15 residues. Between the trimmed V and J ends, which lost 0 bases and 2 bases, there was a span of 12 bases. Germline CDR1 is SGDLS and CDR2 is YYNGEE. As DNA, the CDR3 is TGTGCCAGCAGCGTAGGGGGCGCTTCCCCCTACGAGCAGTACTTC. The encoded protein is CASSVGGASPYEQYF.

The rearrangement links TRBV5-8 to TRBJ2-6; weak D call: TRBD2 (6 bases). This CDR3 has 15 amino acids. From germline, CDR1 is SGHTS and CDR2 YDEGEE. Trimming took off 4 bases at V and 2 bases at J, with 10 bases between the two ends. CDR3 amino acids: CASSQGGAGANVLTF. The CDR3 nucleotides read TGTGCCAGCAGCCAGGGCGGGGCTGGGGCCAACGTCCTGACTTTC.